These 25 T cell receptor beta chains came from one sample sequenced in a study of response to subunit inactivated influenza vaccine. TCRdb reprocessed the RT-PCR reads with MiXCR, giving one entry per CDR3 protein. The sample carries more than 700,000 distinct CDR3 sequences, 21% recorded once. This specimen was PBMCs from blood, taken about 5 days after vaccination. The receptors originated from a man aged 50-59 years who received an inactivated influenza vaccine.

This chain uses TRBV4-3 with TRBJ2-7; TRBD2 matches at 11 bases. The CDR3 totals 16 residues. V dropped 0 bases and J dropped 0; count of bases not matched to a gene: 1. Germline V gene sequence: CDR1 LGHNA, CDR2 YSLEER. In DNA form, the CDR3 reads TGCGCCAGCAGCCAAGAACTAGCGGGGGCCTCCTACGAGCAGTACTTC. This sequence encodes CASSQELAGASYEQYF.

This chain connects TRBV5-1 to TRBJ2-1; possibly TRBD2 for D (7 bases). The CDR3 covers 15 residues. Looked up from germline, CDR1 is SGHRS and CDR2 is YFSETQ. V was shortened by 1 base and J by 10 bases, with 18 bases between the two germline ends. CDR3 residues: CASSLNGGRPWEQFF. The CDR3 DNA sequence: TGCGCCAGCAGCTTGAACGGGGGGCGGCCTTGGGAGCAGTTCTTC.

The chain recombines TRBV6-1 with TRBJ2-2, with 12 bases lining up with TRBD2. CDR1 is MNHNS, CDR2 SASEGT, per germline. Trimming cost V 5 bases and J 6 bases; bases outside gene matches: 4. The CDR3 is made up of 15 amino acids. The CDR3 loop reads CASSKTSGSSGELFF. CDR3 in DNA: TGTGCCAGCAGTAAGACTAGCGGGAGTTCCGGGGAGCTGTTTTTT.

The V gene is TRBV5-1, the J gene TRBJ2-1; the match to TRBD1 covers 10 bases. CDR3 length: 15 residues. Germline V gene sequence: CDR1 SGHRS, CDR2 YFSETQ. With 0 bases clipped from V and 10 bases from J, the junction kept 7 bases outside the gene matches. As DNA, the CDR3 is TGCGCCAGCAGCTTGGCCGGGACAGGGGTTTTAGAGCAGTTCTTC. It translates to CASSLAGTGVLEQFF.

The CDR3 sequence is CASSLLPGQASGNTIYF. The CDR3 DNA sequence: TGCGCCAGCAGCTTGCTTCCGGGACAAGCCTCTGGAAACACCATATATTTT. V usage is TRBV5-1 and J usage is TRBJ1-3; the D gene is possibly TRBD1 (6 bases). The CDR3 covers 17 residues. Germline V lookup: CDR1 SGHRS, CDR2 YFSETQ. V lost 1 base to trimming and J lost 0 bases, with 14 bases between them.

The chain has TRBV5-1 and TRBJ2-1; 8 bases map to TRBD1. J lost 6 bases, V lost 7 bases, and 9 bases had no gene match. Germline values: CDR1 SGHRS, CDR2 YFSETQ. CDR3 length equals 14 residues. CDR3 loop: CASGTGTGVNEQFF. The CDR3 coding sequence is TGCGCCAGCGGGACCGGGACAGGTGTCAATGAGCAGTTCTTC.

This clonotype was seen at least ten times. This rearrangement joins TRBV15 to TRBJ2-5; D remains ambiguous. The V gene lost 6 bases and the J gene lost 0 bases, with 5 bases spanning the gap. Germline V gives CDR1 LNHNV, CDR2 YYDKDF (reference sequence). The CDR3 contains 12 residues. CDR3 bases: TGTGCCACCAGTCGGGACCAAGAGACCCAGTACTTC. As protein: CATSRDQETQYF.

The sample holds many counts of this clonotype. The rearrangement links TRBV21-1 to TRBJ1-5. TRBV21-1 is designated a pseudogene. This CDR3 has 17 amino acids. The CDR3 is CASSPRETVSVTQPQHF. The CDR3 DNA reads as TGTGCCAGCAGTCCTAGGGAGACGGTCTCGGTGACTCAGCCCCAGCATTTT.

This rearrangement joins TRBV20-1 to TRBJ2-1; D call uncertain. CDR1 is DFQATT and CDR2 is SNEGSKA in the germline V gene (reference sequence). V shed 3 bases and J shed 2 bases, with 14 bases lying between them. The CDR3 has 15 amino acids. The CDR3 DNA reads TGCAGTGCTAGTTCGAGCATCTCGACCTACAATGAGCAGTTCTTC. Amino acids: CSASSSISTYNEQFF.

The CDR3 coding sequence is TGCGCCAGCCGCCGACCGGGACTGAACACTGAAGCTTTCTTT. It is translated as CASRRPGLNTEAFF. V gene TRBV5-1 combines with J gene TRBJ1-1; a weak D match, TRBD1 (5 bases). Germline-derived CDR1 and CDR2 are SGHRS and YFSETQ. The CDR3 totals 14 residues. V dropped 7 bases and J dropped 0 bases, with 13 bases sitting between them.

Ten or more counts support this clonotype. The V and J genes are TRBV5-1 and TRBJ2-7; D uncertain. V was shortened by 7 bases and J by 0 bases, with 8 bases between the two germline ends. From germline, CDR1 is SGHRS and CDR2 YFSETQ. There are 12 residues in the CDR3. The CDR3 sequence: CASRSSSYEQYF. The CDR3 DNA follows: TGCGCCAGCCGATCTAGCTCCTACGAGCAGTACTTC.

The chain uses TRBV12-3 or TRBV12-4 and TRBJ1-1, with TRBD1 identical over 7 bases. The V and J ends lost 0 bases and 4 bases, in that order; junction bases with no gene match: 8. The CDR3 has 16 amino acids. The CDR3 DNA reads TGTGCCAGCAGTTTAGCCAACAGGGGATGGGGCACTGAAGCTTTCTTT. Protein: CASSLANRGWGTEAFF.

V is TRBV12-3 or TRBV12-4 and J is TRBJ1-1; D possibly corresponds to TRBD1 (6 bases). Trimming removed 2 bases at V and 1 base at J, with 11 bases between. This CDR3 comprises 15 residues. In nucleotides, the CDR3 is TGTGCCAGCAGTTTACAGGGGCGGGGGAACACTGAAGCTTTCTTT. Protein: CASSLQGRGNTEAFF.

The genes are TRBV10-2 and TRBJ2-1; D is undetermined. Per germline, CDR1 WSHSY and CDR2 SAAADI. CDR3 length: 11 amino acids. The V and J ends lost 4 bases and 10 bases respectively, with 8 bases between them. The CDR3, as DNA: TGCGCCAGCAGTGTCGAATCAGAGCAGTTCTTC. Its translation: CASSVESEQFF.

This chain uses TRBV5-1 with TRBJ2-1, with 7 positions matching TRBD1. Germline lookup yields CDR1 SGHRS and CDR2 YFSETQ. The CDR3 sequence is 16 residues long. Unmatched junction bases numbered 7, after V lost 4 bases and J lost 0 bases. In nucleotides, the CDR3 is TGCGCCAGCAGCCGCGGACAGGTGCTCTCCTACAATGAGCAGTTCTTC. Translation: CASSRGQVLSYNEQFF.

The CDR3 DNA is TGTGCCAGCTCACCGGTCCCCGGGCGGGAGAGGAACATTCAGTACTTC. Encoded protein: CASSPVPGRERNIQYF. V and J are TRBV18 and TRBJ2-4; 7 bases fit TRBD2. CDR1 is KGHSH, CDR2 LQKENI, per germline. The CDR3 runs to 16 residues. V lost 3 bases to trimming and J lost 7 bases; unmatched junction nucleotides: 12.

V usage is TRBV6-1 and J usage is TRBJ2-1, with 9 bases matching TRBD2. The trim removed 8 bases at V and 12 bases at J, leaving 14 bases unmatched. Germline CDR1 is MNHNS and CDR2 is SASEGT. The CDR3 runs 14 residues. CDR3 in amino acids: CASSSGGPSLGQFF. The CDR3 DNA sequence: TGTGCCAGCTCAAGCGGGGGGCCCTCTCTGGGGCAGTTCTTC.

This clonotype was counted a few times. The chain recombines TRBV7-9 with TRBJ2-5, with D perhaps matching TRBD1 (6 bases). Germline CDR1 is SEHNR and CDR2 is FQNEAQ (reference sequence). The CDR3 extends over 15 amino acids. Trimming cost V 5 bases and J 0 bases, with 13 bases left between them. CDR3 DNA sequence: TGTGCCAGCAGCCTCGGGACAATTAACCAAGAGACCCAGTACTTC. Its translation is CASSLGTINQETQYF.

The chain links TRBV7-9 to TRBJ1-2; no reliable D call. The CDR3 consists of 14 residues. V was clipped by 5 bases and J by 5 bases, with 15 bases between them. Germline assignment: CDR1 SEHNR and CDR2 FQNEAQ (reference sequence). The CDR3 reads CASSPTYGLYGYTF. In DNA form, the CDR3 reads TGTGCCAGCAGCCCCACGTATGGCCTTTATGGCTACACCTTC.

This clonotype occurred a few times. Written as DNA, the CDR3 is TGTGCCAGCAGCGTAGAGGGAGGGGGACTAAGCACAGATACGCAGTATTTT. Protein product: CASSVEGGGLSTDTQYF. The chain joins TRBV9 to TRBJ2-3; TRBD2 might be the D (7 bases). The V gene's germline CDR1 is SGDLS and CDR2 YYNGEE. The germline V and J ends were trimmed by 0 bases and 0 bases, with 14 bases remaining between them. The CDR3 has 17 residues.

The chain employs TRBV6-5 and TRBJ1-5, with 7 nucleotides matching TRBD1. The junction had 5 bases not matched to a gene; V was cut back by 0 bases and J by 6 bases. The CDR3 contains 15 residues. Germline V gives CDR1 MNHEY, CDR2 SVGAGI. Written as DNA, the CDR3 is TGTGCCAGCAGTTACTCTGGACAGGTGGGTCAGCCCCAGCATTTT. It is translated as CASSYSGQVGQPQHF.

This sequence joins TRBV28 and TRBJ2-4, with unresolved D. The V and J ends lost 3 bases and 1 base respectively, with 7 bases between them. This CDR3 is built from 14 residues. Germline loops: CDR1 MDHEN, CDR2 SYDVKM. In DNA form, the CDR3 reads TGTGCCAGCAGTTTTCGGCAGGCCAAAAACATTCAGTACTTC. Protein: CASSFRQAKNIQYF.

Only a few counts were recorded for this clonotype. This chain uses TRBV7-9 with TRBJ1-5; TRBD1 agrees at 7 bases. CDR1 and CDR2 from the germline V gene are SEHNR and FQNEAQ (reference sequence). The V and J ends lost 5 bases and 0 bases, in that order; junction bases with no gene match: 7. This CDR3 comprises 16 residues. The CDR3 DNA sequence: TGTGCCAGCAGCCCAGGGGGACAGTATAGCAATCAGCCCCAGCATTTT. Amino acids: CASSPGGQYSNQPQHF. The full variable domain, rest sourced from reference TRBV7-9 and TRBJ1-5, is DTGVSQNPRHKITKRGQNVTFRCDPISEHNRLYWYRQTLGQGPEFLTYFQNEAQLEKSRLLSDRFSAERPKGSFSTLEIQRTEQGDSAMYLCASSPGGQYSNQPQHFGDGTRLSIL.

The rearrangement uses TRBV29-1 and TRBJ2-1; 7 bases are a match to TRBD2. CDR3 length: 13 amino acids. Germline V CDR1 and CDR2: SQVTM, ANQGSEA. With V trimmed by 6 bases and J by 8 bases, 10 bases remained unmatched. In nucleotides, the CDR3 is TGCAGCGTGAAGGGACTATTTGGGGATGAGCAGTTCTTC. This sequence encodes CSVKGLFGDEQFF.

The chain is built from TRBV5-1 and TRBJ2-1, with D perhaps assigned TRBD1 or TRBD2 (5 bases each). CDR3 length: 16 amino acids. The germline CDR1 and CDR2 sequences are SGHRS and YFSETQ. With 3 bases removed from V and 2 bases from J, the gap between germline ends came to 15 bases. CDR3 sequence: CASSWGLGETYNEQFF. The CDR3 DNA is TGCGCCAGCAGCTGGGGGTTGGGGGAGACCTACAATGAGCAGTTCTTC.